This T cell receptor beta chain comes out of a study of T cell responses to AZD1222 COVID-19 vaccine. Whole-study findings and limits: Baseline seropositivity occurred in only a handful of AZD1222 recipients.

This table comes from immunoSEQ multiplex PCR, and its TCRdb copy is limited to in-frame clones, with some not included. The top ten hold roughly 7% of the sample, which has about 150,000 clones, approximately 91% seen once. CDR3 length: 14 amino acids. CDR1 SNHLY and CDR2 FYNNEI come from the germline V gene. The ends were cut back, 6 bases at V and 0 bases at J, with 9 bases in the middle. Comments on this clone: The antigen remains unidentified.

The chain recombines TRBV2 with TRBJ2-1, with D perhaps matching TRBD2 (5 bases). The receptor comes from an adult who had recovered from COVID-19. Sequenced here: peripheral blood, sampled after recovery from COVID-19. Written as DNA, the CDR3 is TGTGCCAGCAGGGAGACTACCTCCTACAATGAGCAGTTCTTC. It translates to CASRETTSYNEQFF.